A selection of T cell receptor beta chains follows, all from one sample in a study of CD8 T cells and mutated HIV epitopes. One entry per CDR3 protein results from TCRdb running MiXCR on the single-cell sequencing reads. This table holds some 17 distinct CDR3 sequences. Their target antigens are unknown. The specimen comprised CD8+ T cells from blood cultured with a non-adapted viral peptide, sampled during chronic HIV-1 infection. All receptors derive from a man aged 45 to 65 with HIV-1 infection. Each CDR3 is given with its conserved first and last residue. A D gene is named only where the DNA matches it firmly. Clone sizes are shown as once, few, many, or a class for an expanded clone.

cdr3_nt,cdr3_aa,j_call,d_call,v_call,clone_size
TGTGCCAGCAGTTACCTCGGCCCGACAGTGCGGGAGACCCAGTACTTC,CASSYLGPTVRETQYF,TRBJ2-5,-,TRBV6-5,large
TGTGCCAGCAGTCCTGGACTAGCGGGGTCCAATGAGCAGTTCTTC,CASSPGLAGSNEQFF,TRBJ2-1,TRBD2,TRBV6-5,few
TGCGCCAGCAGCCAAGATGGTGATACGCAGTATTTT,CASSQDGDTQYF,TRBJ2-3,-,TRBV4-1,hyperexpanded
TGCGCCAGCAGCCAGACTTCTGGGACCCCGCCGGACGAGCAGTACTTC,CASSQTSGTPPDEQYF,TRBJ2-7,-,TRBV4-1,few
TGTGCCAGCAGTTCCTCCGGGGGGGGGGATACGCAGTATTTT,CASSSSGGGDTQYF,TRBJ2-3,TRBD2,TRBV27,medium-sized